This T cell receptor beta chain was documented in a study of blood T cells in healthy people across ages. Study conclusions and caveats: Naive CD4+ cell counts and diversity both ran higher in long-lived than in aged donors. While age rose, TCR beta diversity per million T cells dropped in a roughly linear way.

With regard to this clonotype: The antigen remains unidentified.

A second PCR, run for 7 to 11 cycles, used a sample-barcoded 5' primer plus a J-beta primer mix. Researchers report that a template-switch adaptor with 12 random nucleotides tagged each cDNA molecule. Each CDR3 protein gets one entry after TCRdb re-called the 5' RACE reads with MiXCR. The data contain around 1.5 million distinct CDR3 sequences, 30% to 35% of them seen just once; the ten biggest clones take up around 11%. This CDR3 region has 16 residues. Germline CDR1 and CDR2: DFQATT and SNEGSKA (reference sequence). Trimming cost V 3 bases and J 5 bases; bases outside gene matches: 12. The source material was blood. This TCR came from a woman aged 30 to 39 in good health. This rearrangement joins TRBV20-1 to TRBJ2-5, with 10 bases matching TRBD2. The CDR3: CSARGVAGGTWETQYF. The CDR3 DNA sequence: TGCAGTGCTAGGGGGGTAGCGGGAGGAACGTGGGAGACCCAGTACTTC.